The TCR beta chain under discussion was sequenced for a study of blood T cell repertoires in COVID-19. About the research overall: There were acute and convalescent COVID-19 samples, and they came from the United States, Italy and Spain. T cells, B-cell-depleted T cells, or PBMCs provided the cDNA or gDNA that served as material.

Followed longitudinally, the Seattle patients had been enrolled during active infection. Trimming at V came to 6 bases and at J to 3 bases, leaving 4 bases not matched to a gene. Germline CDR1 is SGHTA and CDR2 is FQGNSA. This CDR3 comprises 13 residues. In the study's own analysis: From reference gene primer amplification, estimates of nucleated cell counts were derived. Here immunoSEQ multiplex PCR was the method, and the copy in TCRdb shows in-frame clones only, minus some. That table supplies the V and J calls and clone size; D and trimming were determined from the DNA. Among 300,000 to 400,000 clones listed, around 88% were seen once.

Sequencing was performed on peripheral blood. This TCR was sampled from a woman aged 25-40 years with COVID-19, enrolled during active disease. The chain couples TRBV7-2 to TRBJ1-2; 7 bases are shared with TRBD1. The CDR3 sequence: CASRGTGDYGYTF. Written as DNA, the CDR3 is TGTGCCAGCAGGGGAACAGGGGACTATGGCTACACCTTC.